The 4 T cell receptor beta chains presented below share a single source sample, sequenced in a study of blood T cell repertoires in COVID-19. The data were produced by immunoSEQ multiplex PCR, yet TCRdb's version contains in-frame clones alone and is incomplete. This sample has more than 110,000 clones, with approximately 87% found just once. The source material was peripheral blood. These receptors were obtained from a woman aged 40 to 49 with acute or convalescent COVID-19.

The chain joins TRBV19 to TRBJ2-7; D might be TRBD1 (6 bases). This CDR3 comprises 14 residues. Germline CDR1 and CDR2: LNHDA and SQIVND (reference sequence). The V gene lost 5 bases and the J gene lost 2 bases, with 13 bases spanning the gap. The chain's CDR3 is CASSAQQGPYEQYF. CDR3 in DNA: TGTGCCAGTAGTGCCCAACAGGGCCCCTACGAGCAGTACTTC. The entire variable domain, with the rest obtained from reference TRBV19 and TRBJ2-7, is as follows: DGGITQSPKYLFRKEGQNVTLSCEQNLNHDAMYWYRQDPGQGLRLIYYSQIVNDFQKGDIAEGYSVSREKKESFPLTVTSAQKNPTAFYLCASSAQQGPYEQYFGPGTRLTVT.

The chain combines TRBV5-5 with TRBJ2-7, with a possible D match to TRBD2 (7 bases). The CDR3 spans 17 residues. The germline gives CDR1 SGHKS, CDR2 YYEKEE (reference sequence). The germline V and J ends were trimmed by 1 base and 1 base, with 18 bases remaining between them. The CDR3 reads CASSLFAGGPLSYEQYF. The CDR3 DNA is TGTGCCAGCAGCTTGTTCGCCGGGGGGCCCCTATCCTACGAGCAGTACTTC.

The chain uses TRBV6-5 and TRBJ1-2; the match to TRBD1 covers 7 bases. The trim removed 2 bases at V and 7 bases at J, leaving 4 bases unmatched. CDR3 length: 13 residues. Per germline, CDR1 MNHEY and CDR2 SVGAGI. As DNA, the CDR3 is TGTGCCAGCAGTTACAACCAGGGGGGTGGCTACACCTTC. This sequence encodes CASSYNQGGGYTF.

CDR3 DNA: TGCAGCGTTGTTGGGGCCCGGGAGATGAACACTGAAGCTTTCTTT. Its translation is CSVVGAREMNTEAFF. The rearrangement links TRBV29-1 to TRBJ1-1, with a possible D match to TRBD1 (5 bases). The V end was cut by 4 bases, the J end by 0 bases, with 15 bases between. The CDR3 runs to 15 residues. The germline V gene has CDR1 SQVTM and CDR2 ANQGSEA.